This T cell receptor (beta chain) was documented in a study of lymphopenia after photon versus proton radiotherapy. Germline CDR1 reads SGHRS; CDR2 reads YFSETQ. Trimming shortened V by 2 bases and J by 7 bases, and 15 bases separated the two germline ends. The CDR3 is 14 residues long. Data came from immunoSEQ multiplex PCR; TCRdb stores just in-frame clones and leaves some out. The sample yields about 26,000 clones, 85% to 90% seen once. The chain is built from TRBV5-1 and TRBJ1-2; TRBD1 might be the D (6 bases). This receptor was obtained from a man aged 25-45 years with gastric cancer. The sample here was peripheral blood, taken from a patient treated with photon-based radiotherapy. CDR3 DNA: TGCGCCAGCAGCTTACCCTCCAGGGGCTCTGGCTACACCTTC. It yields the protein CASSLPSRGSGYTF.